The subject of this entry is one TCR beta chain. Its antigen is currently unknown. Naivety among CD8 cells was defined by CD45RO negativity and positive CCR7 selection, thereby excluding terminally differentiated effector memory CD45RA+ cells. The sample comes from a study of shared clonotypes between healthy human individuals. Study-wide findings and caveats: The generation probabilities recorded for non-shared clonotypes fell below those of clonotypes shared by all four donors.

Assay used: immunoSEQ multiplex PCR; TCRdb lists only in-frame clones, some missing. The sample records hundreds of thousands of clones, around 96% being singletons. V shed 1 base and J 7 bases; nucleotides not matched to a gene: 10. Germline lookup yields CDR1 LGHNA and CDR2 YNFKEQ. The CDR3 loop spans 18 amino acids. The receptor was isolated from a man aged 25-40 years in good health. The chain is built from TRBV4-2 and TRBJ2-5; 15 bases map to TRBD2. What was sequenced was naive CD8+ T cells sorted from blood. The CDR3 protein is CASSQGTSGRGATGTQYF. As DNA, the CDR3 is TGTGCCAGCAGCCAAGGGACTAGCGGGAGGGGGGCCACAGGGACCCAGTACTTC.